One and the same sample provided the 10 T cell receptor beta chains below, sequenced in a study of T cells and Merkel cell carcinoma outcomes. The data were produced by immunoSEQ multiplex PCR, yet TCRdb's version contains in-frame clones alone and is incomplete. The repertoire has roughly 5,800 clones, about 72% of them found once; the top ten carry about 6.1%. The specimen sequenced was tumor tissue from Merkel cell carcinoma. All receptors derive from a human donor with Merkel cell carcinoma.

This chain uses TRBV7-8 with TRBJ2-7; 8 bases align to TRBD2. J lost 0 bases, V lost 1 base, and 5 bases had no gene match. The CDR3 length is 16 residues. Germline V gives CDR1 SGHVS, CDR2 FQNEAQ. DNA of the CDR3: TGTGCCAGCAGCTTAGTGGGTAGCGGGATCTCCTACGAGCAGTACTTC. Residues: CASSLVGSGISYEQYF.

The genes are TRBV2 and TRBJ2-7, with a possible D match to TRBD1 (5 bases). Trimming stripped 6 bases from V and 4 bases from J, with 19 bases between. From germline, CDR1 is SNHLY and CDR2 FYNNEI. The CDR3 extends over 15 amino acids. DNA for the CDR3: TGTGCCAGCAGGGAGCGCAGGGAAGAATATTACGAGCAGTACTTC. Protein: CASRERREEYYEQYF.

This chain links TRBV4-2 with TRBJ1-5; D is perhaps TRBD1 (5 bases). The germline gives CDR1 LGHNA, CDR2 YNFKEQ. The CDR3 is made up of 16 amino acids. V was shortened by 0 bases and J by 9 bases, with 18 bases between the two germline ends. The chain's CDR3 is CASSQDAGTGGGPQHF. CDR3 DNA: TGTGCCAGCAGCCAAGACGCGGGGACCGGCGGTGGGCCCCAGCATTTT.

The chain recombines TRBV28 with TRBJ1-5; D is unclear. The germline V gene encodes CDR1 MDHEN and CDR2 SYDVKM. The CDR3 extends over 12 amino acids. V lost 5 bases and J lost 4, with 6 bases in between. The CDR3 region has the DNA TGTGCCAGCAGTCCAACTAATCAGCCCCAGCATTTT. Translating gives CASSPTNQPQHF.

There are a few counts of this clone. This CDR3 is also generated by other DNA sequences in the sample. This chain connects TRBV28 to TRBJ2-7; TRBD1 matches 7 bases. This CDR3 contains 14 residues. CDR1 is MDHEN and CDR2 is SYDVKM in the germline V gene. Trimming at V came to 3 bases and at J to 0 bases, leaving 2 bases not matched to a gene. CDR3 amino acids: CASSLTGSSYEQYF. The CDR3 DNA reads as TGTGCCAGCAGTTTGACAGGGAGCTCCTACGAGCAGTACTTC.

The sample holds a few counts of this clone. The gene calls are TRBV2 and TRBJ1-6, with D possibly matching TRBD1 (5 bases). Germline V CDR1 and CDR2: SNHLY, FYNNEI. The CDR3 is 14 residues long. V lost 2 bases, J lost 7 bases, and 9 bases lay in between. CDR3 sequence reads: CASSEIDRNSPLHF. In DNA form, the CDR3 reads TGTGCCAGCAGTGAAATCGACAGAAATTCACCCCTCCACTTT.

The CDR3 DNA is TGTGCCAGCAGCTACCGAGTGGGGGGCAGCGGCCCTCACAATGAGCAGTTCTTC. This translates into CASSYRVGGSGPHNEQFF. This chain uses TRBV5-5 with TRBJ2-1, with D possibly called TRBD1 or TRBD2 (6 bases each). Germline lookup yields CDR1 SGHKS and CDR2 YYEKEE (reference sequence). The CDR3 consists of 18 residues. With 3 bases removed from V and 5 bases from J, the gap between germline ends came to 24 bases.

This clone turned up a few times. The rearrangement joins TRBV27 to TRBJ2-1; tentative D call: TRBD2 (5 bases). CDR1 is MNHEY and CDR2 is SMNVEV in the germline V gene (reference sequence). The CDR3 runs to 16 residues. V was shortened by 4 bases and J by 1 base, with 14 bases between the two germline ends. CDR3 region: CASSWYRTPSYNEQFF. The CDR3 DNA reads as TGTGCCAGCAGTTGGTACCGGACTCCTTCCTACAATGAGCAGTTCTTC.

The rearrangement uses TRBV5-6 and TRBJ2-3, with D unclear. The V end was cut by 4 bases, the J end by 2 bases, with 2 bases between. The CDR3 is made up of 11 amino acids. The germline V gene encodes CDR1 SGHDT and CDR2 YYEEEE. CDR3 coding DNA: TGTGCCAGCAGCCTCACAGATACGCAGTATTTT. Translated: CASSLTDTQYF.

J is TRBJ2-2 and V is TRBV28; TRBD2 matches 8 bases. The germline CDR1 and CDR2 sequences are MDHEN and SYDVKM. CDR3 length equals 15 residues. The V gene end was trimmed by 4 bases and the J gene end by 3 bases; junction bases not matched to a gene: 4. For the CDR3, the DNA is TGTGCCAGCAGTTGGATAGCGGGATACACCGGGGAGCTGTTTTTT. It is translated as CASSWIAGYTGELFF.